This T cell receptor (beta chain) was captured by sequencing in a study of shared clonotypes between healthy human individuals. Measured with immunoSEQ multiplex PCR; TCRdb has only the in-frame clones, and not every one. Among more than 550,000 clones listed, 72% were seen once. Those who donated were healthy HIV-negative adults, with no recent acute infections or vaccinations reported. CD45RA-negative memory and CD45RA+ naive subsets were split from the CD4+ cells. This clone was recorded a few times. The antigen is unknown. V lost 3 bases, J lost 4 bases, and 5 bases stayed unmatched. This CDR3 has 15 amino acids. Germline V gives CDR1 SGHAT, CDR2 FQNNGV. Study results and caveats: Clonotype sharing levels among donors were expected to vary with sequencing depth.

V is TRBV11-2 and J is TRBJ1-3; 8 bases map to TRBD1. Sequenced sample: memory CD4+ T cells sorted from blood. Subset given: CD45RA-negative fraction. The receptor was isolated from a woman aged 25 to 39 in good health. The CDR3 protein is CASSLAGGAGNTIYF. DNA of the CDR3: TGTGCCAGCAGCTTGGCAGGGGGCGCGGGAAACACCATATATTTT.